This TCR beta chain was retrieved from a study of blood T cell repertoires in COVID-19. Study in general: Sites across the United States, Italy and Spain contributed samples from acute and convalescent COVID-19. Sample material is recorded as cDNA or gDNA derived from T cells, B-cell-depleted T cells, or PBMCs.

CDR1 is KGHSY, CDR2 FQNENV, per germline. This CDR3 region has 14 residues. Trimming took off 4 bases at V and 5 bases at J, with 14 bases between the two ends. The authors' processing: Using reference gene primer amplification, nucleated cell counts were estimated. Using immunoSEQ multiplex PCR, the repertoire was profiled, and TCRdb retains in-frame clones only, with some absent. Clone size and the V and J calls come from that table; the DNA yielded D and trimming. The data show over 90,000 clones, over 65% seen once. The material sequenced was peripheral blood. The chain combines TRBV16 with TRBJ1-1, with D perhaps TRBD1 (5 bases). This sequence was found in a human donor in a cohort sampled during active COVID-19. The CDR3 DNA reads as TGTGCCAGCAGCCCCAGGGAGGGGAGAACTGAAGCTTTCTTT. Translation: CASSPREGRTEAFF.